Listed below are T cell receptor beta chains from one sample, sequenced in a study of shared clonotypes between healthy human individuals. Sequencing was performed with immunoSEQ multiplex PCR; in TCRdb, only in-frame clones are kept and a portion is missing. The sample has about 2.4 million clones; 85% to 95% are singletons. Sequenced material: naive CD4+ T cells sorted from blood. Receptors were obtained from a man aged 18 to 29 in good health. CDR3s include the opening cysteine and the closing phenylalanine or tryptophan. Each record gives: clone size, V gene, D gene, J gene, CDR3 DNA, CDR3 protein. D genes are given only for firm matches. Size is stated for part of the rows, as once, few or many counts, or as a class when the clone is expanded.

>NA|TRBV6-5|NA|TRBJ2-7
TGTGCCAGCAAAACTCTCCAGAGCCCTCTCTACGAGCAGTACTTC
CASKTLQSPLYEQYF
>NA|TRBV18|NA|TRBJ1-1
TGTGCCAGCTCACCACTCCCAGTAGGCACTGAAGCTTTCTTT
CASSPLPVGTEAFF
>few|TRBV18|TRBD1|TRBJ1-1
TGTGCCAGCTCACCGAACAGGGGAACTGAAGCTTTCTTT
CASSPNRGTEAFF
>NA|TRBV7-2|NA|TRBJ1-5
TGTGCCAGCAGCTTAAGGCCCCCGGGAGGTGGCAATCAGCCCCAGCATTTT
CASSLRPPGGGNQPQHF
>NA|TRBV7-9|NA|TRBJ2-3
TGTGCCAGCAGCTTGAAGGGAGGTGGCACAGATACGCAGTATTTT
CASSLKGGGTDTQYF
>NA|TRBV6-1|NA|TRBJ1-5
TGTGCCAGCAGTGAAGCGGGCGCTAGGGGCAATCAGCCCCAGCATTTT
CASSEAGARGNQPQHF
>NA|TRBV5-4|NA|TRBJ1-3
TGTGCCAGCAGCCAGGATCAGGGGTTACTTGGAAACACCATATATTTT
CASSQDQGLLGNTIYF
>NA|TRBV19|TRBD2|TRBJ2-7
TGTGCCAGTAGTATGTCTAGCGGGGGGTTCTACGAGCAGTACTTC
CASSMSSGGFYEQYF
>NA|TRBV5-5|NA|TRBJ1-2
TGTGCCAGCAGCTTGGCCTTATACACTTATGGCTACACCTTC
CASSLALYTYGYTF
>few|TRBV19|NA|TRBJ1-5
TGTGCCAGTAGTCTCGGATACACCGATCAGCCCCAGCATTTT
CASSLGYTDQPQHF
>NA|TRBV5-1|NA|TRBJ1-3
TGCGCCAGCAGCTTTTCATCCGGGGCTGGAAACACCATATATTTT
CASSFSSGAGNTIYF
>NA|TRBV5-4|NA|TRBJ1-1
TGTGCCAGCAGCTTGTGGGGGAACACTGAAGCTTTCTTT
CASSLWGNTEAFF
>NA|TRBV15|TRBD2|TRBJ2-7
TGTGCCACCGGGAGCGGGACCTCCTACGAGCAGTACTTC
CATGSGTSYEQYF
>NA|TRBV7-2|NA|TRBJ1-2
TGTGCCAGCAGCTCACAGAGGGACACCCCCGAAGGGACCTTC
CASSSQRDTPEGTF
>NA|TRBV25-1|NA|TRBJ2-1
TGTGCCAGCAGTGAACCCCGACAGACCAATGAGCAGTTCTTC
CASSEPRQTNEQFF
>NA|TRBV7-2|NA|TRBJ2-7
TGTGCCAGCAGCTTTGGGCTGGCCTACGAGCAGTACTTC
CASSFGLAYEQYF
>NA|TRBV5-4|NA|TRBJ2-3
TGTGCCAGCAGCTTGGTCGGACCGAGTCTGGATACGCAGTATTTT
CASSLVGPSLDTQYF
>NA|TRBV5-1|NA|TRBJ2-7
TGCGCCAGCAGCTTGGCCGGGAGAGCCCCCTACGAGCAGTACTTC
CASSLAGRAPYEQYF
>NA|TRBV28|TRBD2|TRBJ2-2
TGTGCCAGCAGTTTACTAGCGGGGGACACCGGGGAGCTGTTTTTT
CASSLLAGDTGELFF
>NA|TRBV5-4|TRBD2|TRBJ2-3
TGTGCCAGCAGTCGGGACTACACAGATACGCAGTATTTT
CASSRDYTDTQYF
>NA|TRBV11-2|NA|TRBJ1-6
TGTGCCAGCAGCTTAGGGACAGCGGACTCCTATAATTCACCCCTCCACTTT
CASSLGTADSYNSPLHF
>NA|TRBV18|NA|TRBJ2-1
TGTGCCAGCTCACCACTATCGGGAAATGAGCAGTTCTTC
CASSPLSGNEQFF
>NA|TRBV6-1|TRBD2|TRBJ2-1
TGTGCCAGCAGTGAATTGAGGACTAGCGGGAACAATGAGCAGTTCTTC
CASSELRTSGNNEQFF
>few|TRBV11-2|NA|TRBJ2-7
TGTGCCAGCAGCTTAGGACAGACCTACGAGCAGTACTTC
CASSLGQTYEQYF
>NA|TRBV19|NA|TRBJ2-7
TGTGCCAGTAGTAAAGGGACCCCCCCCTACGAGCAGTACTTC
CASSKGTPPYEQYF
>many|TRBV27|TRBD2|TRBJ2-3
TGTGCCAGCAGTTTTGATAGCGGGGGACTCACAGATACGCAGTATTTT
CASSFDSGGLTDTQYF
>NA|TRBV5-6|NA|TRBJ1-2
TGTGCCAGCATCCTCGGTGGCTACACCTTC
CASILGGYTF
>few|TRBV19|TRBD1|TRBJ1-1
TGTGCCAGTAGGACAGGGGGCGTTTGGAACACTGAAGCTTTCTTT
CASRTGGVWNTEAFF
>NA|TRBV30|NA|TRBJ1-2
TGTGCCTGGAGTGTCACCAGGGGCTATGGCTACACCTTC
CAWSVTRGYGYTF
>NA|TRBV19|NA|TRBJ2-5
TGTGCCACAACCACCGGAGGCAGGGGTGAGACCCAGTACTTC
CATTTGGRGETQYF
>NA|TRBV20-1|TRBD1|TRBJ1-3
TGCAGTGCCGCAGGGGACAGCACCATATATTTT
CSAAGDSTIYF
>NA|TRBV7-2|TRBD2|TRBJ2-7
TGTGCCAGCAGCTTCGGGACTAGCGGGAGTTACGAGCAGTACTTC
CASSFGTSGSYEQYF
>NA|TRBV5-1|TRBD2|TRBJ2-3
TGCGCCAGCAGCTTGGATCCGGGAGGGTCAGATACGCAGTATTTT
CASSLDPGGSDTQYF
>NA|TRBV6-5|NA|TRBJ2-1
TGTGCCAGCAGTCGTAACAATGAGCAGTTCTTC
CASSRNNEQFF
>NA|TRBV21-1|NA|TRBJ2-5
TGTGCCAGCAGCTTACTGGGCGGGCAAGAGACCCAGTACTTC
CASSLLGGQETQYF
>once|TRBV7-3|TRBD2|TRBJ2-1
TGTGCCAGCAGCTTCGCCCGGGGGGGCCTTAATGAGCAGTTCTTC
CASSFARGGLNEQFF
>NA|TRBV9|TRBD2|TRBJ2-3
TGTGCCAGCAGCGTAGCCCCGGAGGCGGGAGCTGGCACAGATACGCAGTATTTT
CASSVAPEAGAGTDTQYF
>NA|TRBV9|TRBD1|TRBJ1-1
TGTGCCAGCAGCGTAGACGAGAGGACAGGGGGGACTGAAGCTTTCTTT
CASSVDERTGGTEAFF
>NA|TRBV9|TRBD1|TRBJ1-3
TGTGCCAGCAGCGTAGCGACAGGGGGCGCGTCTGGAAACACCATATATTTT
CASSVATGGASGNTIYF
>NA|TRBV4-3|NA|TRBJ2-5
TGCGCCAGCAGCCAAGGATCTAACGGGAGTTGGGAGACCCAGTACTTC
CASSQGSNGSWETQYF
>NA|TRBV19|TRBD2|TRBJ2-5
TGTGCCAGTAGTGTAGGCCGGAGTAGCGGGAAGACCCAGTACTTC
CASSVGRSSGKTQYF
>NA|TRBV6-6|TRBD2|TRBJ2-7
TGTGCCAGCACCCGGGGGGGGAGCGCGGACGAGCAGTACTTC
CASTRGGSADEQYF
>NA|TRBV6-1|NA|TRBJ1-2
TGTGCCAGCAGCCCCCGCGCCCCCCTTGGCTACACCTTC
CASSPRAPLGYTF
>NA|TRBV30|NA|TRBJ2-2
TGTGCCTGGAGTGTGGATCCAGTCCTGTTTTTT
CAWSVDPVLFF
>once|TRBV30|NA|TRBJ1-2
TGTGCCTGGAGTGTGAAAGGGGGGGTAGGTGGCTACACCTTC
CAWSVKGGVGGYTF
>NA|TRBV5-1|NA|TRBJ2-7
TGCGCCAGCAGCTTGGTTCCAGGGAGTTACGAGCAGTACTTC
CASSLVPGSYEQYF
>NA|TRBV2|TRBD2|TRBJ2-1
TGTGCCAGCGAGGATGGACTAGCGGGAATGAATGAGCAGTTCTTC
CASEDGLAGMNEQFF
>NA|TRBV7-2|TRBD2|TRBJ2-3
TGTGCCAGCAGCGCAAGACTAGCGGGGGGCACAGATACGCAGTATTTT
CASSARLAGGTDTQYF
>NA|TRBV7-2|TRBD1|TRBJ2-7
TGTGCCAGCAGCTTAGTCGTGGGACAGGGGTCCTACGAGCAGTACTTC
CASSLVVGQGSYEQYF
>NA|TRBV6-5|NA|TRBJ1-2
TGTGCCAGCAGGGGGGGCGGCAGCTATGGCTACACCTTC
CASRGGGSYGYTF
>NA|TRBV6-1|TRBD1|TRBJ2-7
TGTGCCAGCCGATCGGGACAGCCCTACGAGCAGTACTTC
CASRSGQPYEQYF
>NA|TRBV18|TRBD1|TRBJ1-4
TGTGCCAGCTCACCTCAGGGGGTGACTAATGAAAAACTGTTTTTT
CASSPQGVTNEKLFF
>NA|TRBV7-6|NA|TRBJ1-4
TGTGCCAGCAGCTCCCGGGTGGCTGGGGAAAAACTGTTTTTT
CASSSRVAGEKLFF